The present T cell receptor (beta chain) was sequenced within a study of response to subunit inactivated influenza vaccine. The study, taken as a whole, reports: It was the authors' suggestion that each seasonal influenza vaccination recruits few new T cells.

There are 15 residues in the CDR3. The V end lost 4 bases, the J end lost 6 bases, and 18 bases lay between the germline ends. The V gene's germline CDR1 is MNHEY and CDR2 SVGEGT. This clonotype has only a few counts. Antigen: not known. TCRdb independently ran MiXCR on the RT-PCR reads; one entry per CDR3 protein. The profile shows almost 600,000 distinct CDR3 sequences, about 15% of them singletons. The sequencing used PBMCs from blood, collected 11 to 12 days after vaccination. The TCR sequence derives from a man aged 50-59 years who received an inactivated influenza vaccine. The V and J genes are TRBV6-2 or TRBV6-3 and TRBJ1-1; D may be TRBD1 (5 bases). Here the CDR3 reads CASSSTNPGFSEAFF. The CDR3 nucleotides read TGTGCCAGCAGTTCCACTAACCCAGGGTTCTCTGAAGCTTTCTTT.